This T cell receptor beta chain was sequenced during a study of blood T cell repertoires in COVID-19. For the study at large: Sources were T cells, B-cell-depleted T cells, or PBMCs; the material itself was cDNA or gDNA.

Profiling relied on immunoSEQ multiplex PCR, and the TCRdb table lists in-frame clones only, not all of them. The sample shows some 76,000 clones, 86% of them seen only once. Trimming left V 1 base short and J 5 bases short, with 8 bases between. There are 13 residues in the CDR3. Per the germline V gene, CDR1 is SGHTA and CDR2 is FQGNSA. Sequenced material: peripheral blood. The TCR was taken from a man older than 75 in a cohort sampled during active COVID-19. V gene TRBV7-2 combines with J gene TRBJ2-5; perhaps TRBD2 as D (5 bases). CDR3 DNA: TGTGCCAGCAGCTTAGAAAGAGGGGAGACCCAGTACTTC. Residues: CASSLERGETQYF.